This T cell receptor (beta chain) was recovered during a study of cytomegalovirus exposure and HLA in healthy donors. Study-wide points: The authors confirmed in vitro that a few CMV-associated chains were specific for CMV antigens. Sequencing likely generated an artifact that appeared as a cluster of highly shared sequence variants.

In germline, CDR1 is SGDLS, CDR2 YYNGEE. The CDR3 consists of 15 residues. As regards this clone: What it binds is unknown.

Amplification used 60 Vbeta primers and 13 Jbeta primers. The table came from immunoSEQ multiplex PCR; TCRdb's copy has only in-frame clones and leaves some out. The sample includes 45,000 to 60,000 clones. This chain joins TRBV9 and TRBJ2-5; D possibly corresponds to TRBD2 (5 bases). The tail of the sequence fits TRBJ2-7 better, so the J call may be wrong. The receptor was derived from a male donor in good health and CMV-seronegative. The sample was PBMCs. CDR3 in DNA: TGTGCCAGCAGCGTAGCAGGAGGTTCCGCCTACGAGCAGTACTTC. Protein: CASSVAGGSAYEQYF.